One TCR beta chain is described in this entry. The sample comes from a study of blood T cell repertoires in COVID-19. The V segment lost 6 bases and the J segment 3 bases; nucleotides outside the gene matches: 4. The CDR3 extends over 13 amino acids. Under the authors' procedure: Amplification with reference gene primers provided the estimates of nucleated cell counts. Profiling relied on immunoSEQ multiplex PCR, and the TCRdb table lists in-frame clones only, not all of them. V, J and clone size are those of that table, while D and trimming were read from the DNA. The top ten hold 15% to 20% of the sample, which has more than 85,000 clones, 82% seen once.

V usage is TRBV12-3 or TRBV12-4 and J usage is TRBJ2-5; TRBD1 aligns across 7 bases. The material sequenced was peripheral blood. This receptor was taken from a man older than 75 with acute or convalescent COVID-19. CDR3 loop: CASSPGQEETQYF. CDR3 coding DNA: TGTGCCAGCAGCCCAGGACAGGAAGAGACCCAGTACTTC.